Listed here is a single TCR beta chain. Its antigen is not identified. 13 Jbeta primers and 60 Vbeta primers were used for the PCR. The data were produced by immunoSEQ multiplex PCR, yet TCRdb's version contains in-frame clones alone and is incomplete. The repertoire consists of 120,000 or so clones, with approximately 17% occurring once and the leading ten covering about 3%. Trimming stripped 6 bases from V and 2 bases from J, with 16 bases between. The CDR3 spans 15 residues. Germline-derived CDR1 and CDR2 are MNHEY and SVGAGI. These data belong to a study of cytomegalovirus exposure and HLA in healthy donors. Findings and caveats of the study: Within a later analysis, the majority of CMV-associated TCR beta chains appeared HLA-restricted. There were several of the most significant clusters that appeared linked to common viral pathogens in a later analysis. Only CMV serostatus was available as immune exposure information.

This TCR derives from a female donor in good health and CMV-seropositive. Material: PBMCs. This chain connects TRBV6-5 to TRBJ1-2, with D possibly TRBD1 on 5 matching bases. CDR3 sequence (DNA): TGTGCCAGCAGCTACGACAGCAACCAAAACTATGGCTACACCTTC. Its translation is CASSYDSNQNYGYTF.